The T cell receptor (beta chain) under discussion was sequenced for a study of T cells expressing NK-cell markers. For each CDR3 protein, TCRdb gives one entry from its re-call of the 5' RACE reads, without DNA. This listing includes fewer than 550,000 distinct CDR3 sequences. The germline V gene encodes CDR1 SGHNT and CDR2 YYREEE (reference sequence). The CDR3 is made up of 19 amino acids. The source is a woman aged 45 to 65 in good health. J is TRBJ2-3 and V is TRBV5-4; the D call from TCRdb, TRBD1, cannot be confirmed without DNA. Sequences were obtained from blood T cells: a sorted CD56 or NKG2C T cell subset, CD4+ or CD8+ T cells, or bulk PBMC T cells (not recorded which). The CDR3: CASSLAPTGGGGNTDTQYF.